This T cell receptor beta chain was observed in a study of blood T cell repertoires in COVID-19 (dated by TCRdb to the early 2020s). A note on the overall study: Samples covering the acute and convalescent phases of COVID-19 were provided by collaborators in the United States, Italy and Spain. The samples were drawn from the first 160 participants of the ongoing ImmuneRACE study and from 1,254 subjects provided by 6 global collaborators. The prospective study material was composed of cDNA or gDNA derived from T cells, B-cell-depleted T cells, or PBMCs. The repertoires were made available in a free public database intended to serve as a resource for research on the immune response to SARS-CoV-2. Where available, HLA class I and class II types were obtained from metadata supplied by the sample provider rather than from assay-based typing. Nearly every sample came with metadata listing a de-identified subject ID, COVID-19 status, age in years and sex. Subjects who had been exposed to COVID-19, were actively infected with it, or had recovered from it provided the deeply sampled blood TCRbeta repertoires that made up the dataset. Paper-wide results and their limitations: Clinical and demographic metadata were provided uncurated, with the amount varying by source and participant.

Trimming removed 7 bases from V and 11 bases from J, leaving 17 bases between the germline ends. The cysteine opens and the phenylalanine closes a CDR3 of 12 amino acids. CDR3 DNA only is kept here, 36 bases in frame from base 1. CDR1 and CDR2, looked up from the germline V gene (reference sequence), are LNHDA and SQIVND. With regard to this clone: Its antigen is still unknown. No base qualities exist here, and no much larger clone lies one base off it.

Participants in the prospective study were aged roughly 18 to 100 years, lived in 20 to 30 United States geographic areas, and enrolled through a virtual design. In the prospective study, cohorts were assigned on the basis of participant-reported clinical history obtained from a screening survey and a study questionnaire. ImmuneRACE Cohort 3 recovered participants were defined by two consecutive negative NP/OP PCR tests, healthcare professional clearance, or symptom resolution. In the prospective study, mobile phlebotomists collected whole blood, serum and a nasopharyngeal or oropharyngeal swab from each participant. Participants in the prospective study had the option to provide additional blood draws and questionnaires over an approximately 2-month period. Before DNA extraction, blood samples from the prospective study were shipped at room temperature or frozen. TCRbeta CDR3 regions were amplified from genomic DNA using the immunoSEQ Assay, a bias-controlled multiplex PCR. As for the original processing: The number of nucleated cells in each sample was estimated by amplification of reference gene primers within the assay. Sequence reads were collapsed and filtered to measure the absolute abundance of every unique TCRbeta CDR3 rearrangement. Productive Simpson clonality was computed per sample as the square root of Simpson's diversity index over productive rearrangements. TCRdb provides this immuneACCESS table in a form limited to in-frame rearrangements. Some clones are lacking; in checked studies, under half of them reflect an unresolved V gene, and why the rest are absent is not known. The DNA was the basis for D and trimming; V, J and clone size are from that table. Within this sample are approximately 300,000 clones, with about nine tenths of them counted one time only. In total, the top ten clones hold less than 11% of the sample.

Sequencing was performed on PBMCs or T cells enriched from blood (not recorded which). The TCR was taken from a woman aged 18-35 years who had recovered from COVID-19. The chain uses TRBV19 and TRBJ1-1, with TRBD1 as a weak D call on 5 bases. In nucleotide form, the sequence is TGTGCCAGTAACGTCAGACAGCTGGAGGCTTTCTTT. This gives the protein CASNVRQLEAFF.